The present T cell receptor (beta chain) was sequenced within a study of blood T cell repertoires in COVID-19. Study summary: Sites in the United States, Italy and Spain provided acute and convalescent COVID-19 samples. Nucleic acid was either cDNA or gDNA, and it came from T cells, B-cell-depleted T cells, or PBMCs.

Trimming shortened V by 0 bases and J by 4 bases, and 9 bases separated the two germline ends. Germline CDR1 LGHNA, CDR2 YSLEER. The CDR3 totals 14 residues. This clone came up once. In the source study's methods: Reference gene primers were amplified, and this amplification served to estimate nucleated cell counts. Clones were sequenced by immunoSEQ multiplex PCR, and TCRdb holds only the in-frame ones, with some missing. V and J calls and clone size follow that table, whereas D and trimming were derived from the DNA. The sample has more than 100,000 clones, about 89% seen once. The sequencing input was peripheral blood. The clonotype originates from a man aged 50 or older with active or convalescent COVID-19. The rearrangement uses TRBV4-3 and TRBJ1-2; D is perhaps TRBD1 (6 bases). This chain's CDR3 is CASSQEGAPYGYTF. The CDR3 bases are TGCGCCAGCAGCCAAGAGGGGGCCCCCTATGGCTACACCTTC.